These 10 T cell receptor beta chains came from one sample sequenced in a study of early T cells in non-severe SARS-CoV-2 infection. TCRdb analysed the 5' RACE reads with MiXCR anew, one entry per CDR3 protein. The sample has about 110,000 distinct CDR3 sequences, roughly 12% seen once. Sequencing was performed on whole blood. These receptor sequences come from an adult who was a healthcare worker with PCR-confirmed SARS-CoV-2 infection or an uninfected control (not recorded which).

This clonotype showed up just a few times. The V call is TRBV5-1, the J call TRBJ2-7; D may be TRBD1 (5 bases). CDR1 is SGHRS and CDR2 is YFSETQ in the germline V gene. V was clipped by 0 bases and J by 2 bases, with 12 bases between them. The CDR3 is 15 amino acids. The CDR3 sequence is CASSLGSGMTYEQYF. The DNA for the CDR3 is TGCGCCAGCAGCTTGGGTTCAGGGATGACCTACGAGCAGTACTTC.

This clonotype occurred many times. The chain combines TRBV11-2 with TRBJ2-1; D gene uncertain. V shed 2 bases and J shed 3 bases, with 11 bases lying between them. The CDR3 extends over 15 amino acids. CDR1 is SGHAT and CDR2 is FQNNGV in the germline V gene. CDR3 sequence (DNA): TGTGCCAGCAGCTTACTTCCTACAGACTACAATGAGCAGTTCTTC. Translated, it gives CASSLLPTDYNEQFF.

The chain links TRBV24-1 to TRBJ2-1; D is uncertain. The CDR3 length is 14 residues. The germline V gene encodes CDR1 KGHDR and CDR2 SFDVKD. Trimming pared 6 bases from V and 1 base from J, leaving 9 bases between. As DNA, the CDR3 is TGTGCCACCAGTAACTTTCCATCCTACAATGAGCAGTTCTTC. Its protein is CATSNFPSYNEQFF.

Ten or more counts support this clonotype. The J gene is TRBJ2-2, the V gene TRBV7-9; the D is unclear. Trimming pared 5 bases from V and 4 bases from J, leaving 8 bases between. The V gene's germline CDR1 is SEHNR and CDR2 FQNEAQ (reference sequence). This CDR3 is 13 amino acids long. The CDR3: CASSRLATGELFF. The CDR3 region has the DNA TGTGCCAGCAGCCGCCTCGCCACCGGGGAGCTGTTTTTT.

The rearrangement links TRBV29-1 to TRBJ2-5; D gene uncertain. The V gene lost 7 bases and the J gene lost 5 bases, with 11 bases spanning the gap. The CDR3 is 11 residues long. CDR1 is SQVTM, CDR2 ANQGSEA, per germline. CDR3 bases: TGCAGCGGGAAGATGGGGGAGACCCAGTACTTC. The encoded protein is CSGKMGETQYF.

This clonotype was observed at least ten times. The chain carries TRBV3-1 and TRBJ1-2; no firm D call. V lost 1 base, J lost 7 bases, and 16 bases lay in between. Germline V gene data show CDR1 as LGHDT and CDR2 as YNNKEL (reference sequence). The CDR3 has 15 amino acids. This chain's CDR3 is CASSQGVSGWIGYTF. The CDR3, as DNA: TGTGCCAGCAGCCAAGGTGTATCGGGGTGGATTGGCTACACCTTC.

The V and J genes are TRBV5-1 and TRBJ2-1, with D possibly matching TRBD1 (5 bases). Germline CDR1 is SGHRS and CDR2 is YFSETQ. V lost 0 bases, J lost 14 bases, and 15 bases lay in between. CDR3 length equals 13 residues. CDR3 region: CASSLEVQGKEFF. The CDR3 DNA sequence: TGCGCCAGCAGCTTGGAAGTCCAGGGAAAGGAGTTCTTC.

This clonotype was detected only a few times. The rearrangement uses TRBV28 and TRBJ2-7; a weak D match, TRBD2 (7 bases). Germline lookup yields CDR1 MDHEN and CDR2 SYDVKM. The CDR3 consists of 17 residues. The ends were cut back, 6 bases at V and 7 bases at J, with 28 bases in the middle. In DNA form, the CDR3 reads TGTGCCAGCAGCTTAGGCGCTAGTTTTATGCGGGGGCAAGAGCAGTACTTC. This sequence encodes CASSLGASFMRGQEQYF. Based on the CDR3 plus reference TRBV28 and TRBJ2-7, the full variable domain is DVKVTQSSRYLVKRTGEKVFLECVQDMDHENMFWYRQDPGLGLRLIYFSYDVKMKEKGDIPEGYSVSREKKERFSLILESASTNQTSMYLCASSLGASFMRGQEQYFGPGTRLTVT.

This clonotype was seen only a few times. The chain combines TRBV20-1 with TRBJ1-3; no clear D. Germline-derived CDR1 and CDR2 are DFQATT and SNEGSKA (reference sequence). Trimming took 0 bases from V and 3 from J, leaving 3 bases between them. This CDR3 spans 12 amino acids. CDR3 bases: TGCAGTGCTAGAGACGGTGGAAACACCATATATTTT. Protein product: CSARDGGNTIYF.

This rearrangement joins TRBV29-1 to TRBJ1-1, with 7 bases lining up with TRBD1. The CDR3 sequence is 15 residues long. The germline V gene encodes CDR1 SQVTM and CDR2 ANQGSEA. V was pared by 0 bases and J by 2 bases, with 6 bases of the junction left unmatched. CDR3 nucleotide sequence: TGCAGCGTTGAAGACACAGGGGCTGTAAACACTGAAGCTTTCTTT. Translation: CSVEDTGAVNTEAFF. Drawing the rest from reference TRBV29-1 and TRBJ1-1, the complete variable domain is SAVISQKPSRDICQRGTSLTIQCQVDSQVTMMFWYRQQPGQSLTLIATANQGSEATYESGFVIDKFPISRPNLTFSTLTVSNMSPEDSSIYLCSVEDTGAVNTEAFFGQGTRLTVV.